The 8 T cell receptor beta chains below all came from one sample that was sequenced in a study of identical twins (dated by TCRdb to 2016 to 2018). The method behind the library was 5' RACE. TCRdb records Illumina HiSeq 2000 as the sequencer. The public reads were run again by TCRdb, first through fastp at Q25 and then through MiXCR, and only productive beta chains were kept. CDR3 protein duplicates are merged, each entry listing the most common genes and DNA. In all, the sample holds 310,000 or so distinct CDR3 sequences, and 8.5% to 9.5% of those were seen once. Of the sample, around 7.1% is held by the ten largest clones. These data were also reused for a study on yellow fever vaccine responses in identical twins.

The sample taken for sequencing was CD8+ T cells sorted from blood. The receptors originated from a woman aged 18 to 35 in good health.

This clonotype came up many times. This chain uses TRBV11-2 with TRBJ1-1; no clear D gene. V was pared by 4 bases and J by 3 bases, with 6 bases between. This CDR3 is 12 amino acids long. The germline V gene encodes CDR1 SGHAT and CDR2 FQNNGV. The CDR3 nucleotides are TGTGCCAGCAGCTCAGAGTACACTGAAGCTTTCTTT. This codes for CASSSEYTEAFF.

The V gene is TRBV7-9, the J gene TRBJ1-2; 7 positions agree with TRBD1. The germline V gene encodes CDR1 SEHNR and CDR2 FQNEAQ (reference sequence). With V trimmed by 4 bases and J by 0 bases, 8 bases remained unmatched. This CDR3 has 16 residues. The CDR3 reads CASSSPGQAANYGYTF. Written as DNA, the CDR3 is TGTGCCAGCAGCTCTCCCGGACAGGCTGCTAACTATGGCTACACCTTC.

The CDR3 is CASSLWGGPDTQYF. CDR3 coding DNA: TGTGCCAGCAGCTTGTGGGGGGGGCCAGATACGCAGTATTTT. J is TRBJ2-3 and V is TRBV7-2; TRBD2 might be the D (7 bases). This CDR3 contains 14 residues. V lost 3 bases and J lost 4, with 11 bases in between. Germline V gene data show CDR1 as SGHTA and CDR2 as FQGNSA.

The table lists this clonotype with many counts. CDR3 bases: TGTGCCAGCAACCTCTCCCCGGGACAGGGGAGTCCAGATACGCAGTATTTT. This codes for CASNLSPGQGSPDTQYF. The chain couples TRBV6-2 or TRBV6-3 to TRBJ2-3, with TRBD1 matching over 10 bases. This CDR3 is 17 amino acids long. V dropped 7 bases and J dropped 4; count of bases not matched to a gene: 14. Per germline, CDR1 MNHEY and CDR2 SVGEGT.

This clonotype was observed many times. The rearrangement joins TRBV5-1 to TRBJ1-1; a possible D gene is TRBD1 (6 bases). Germline CDR1 is SGHRS and CDR2 is YFSETQ. CDR3 length: 13 amino acids. V was trimmed by 3 bases and J by 6 bases, leaving 12 bases between them. The CDR3 bases are TGCGCCAGCAGCTCCGAGGGGGTCTCTGAAGCTTTCTTT. Its translation: CASSSEGVSEAFF.

This clonotype turned up a few times. The chain is built from TRBV27 and TRBJ2-1; the D gene is possibly TRBD1 (5 bases). Trimming removed 1 base at V and 3 bases at J, with 13 bases between. This CDR3 contains 16 residues. CDR1 and CDR2 from the germline V gene are MNHEY and SMNVEV (reference sequence). The CDR3 spells CASSLLQVSLYNEQFF. The CDR3 DNA is TGTGCCAGCAGTTTATTACAGGTCTCCCTCTACAATGAGCAGTTCTTC.

This clonotype was seen a few times. The V gene is TRBV12-3 or TRBV12-4, the J gene TRBJ2-7; tentatively, D is TRBD2 (7 bases). V gave up 7 bases and J gave up 2 bases, with 12 bases separating them. The CDR3 loop spans 13 amino acids. CDR3 coding DNA: TGTGCCAGCAAGGGGGGGGAGACCTACGAGCAGTACTTC. Encoded protein: CASKGGETYEQYF.

This clonotype was observed a handful of times. The chain is built from TRBV19 and TRBJ2-1; TRBD1 agrees at 11 bases. Germline V gives CDR1 LNHDA, CDR2 SQIVND (reference sequence). The V and J ends lost 2 bases and 6 bases, in that order; junction bases with no gene match: 9. The length of the CDR3 is 17 residues. CDR3 loop: CASSIPSGTGGRNEQFF. The DNA of the CDR3 is TGTGCCAGTAGTATACCATCAGGGACAGGGGGACGCAATGAGCAGTTCTTC.